This T cell receptor beta chain was retrieved from a study of identical twins. TCRdb ran MiXCR on the 5' RACE reads and lists one entry per CDR3 protein. This sample has hundreds of thousands of distinct CDR3 sequences, with around 20% found just once. V was cut by 3 bases and J by 5 bases, with 14 bases left in between. CDR1 is MNHEY and CDR2 is SMNVEV in the germline V gene (reference sequence). The CDR3 runs 15 residues. The same specimen was also included in a second study, on T cells expressing NK-cell markers. From that paper: Of the CD8+ T cells in roughly 6 donors, roughly 1.0-7.5% belonged to dominant NKG2C+ clonotypes.

Source material: PBMCs. The receptor was isolated from a young woman in good health. The chain joins TRBV27 to TRBJ2-1; D remains ambiguous. CDR3 bases: TGTGCCAGCAGTTTGTTCGGCGCCCCGAACAATGAGCAGTTCTTC. Protein: CASSLFGAPNNEQFF.